This TCR beta chain was profiled in a study of blood T cells in healthy people across ages. Whole-study findings and limits: The authors considered diversity estimates from one million T cells to be underestimates.

Each donor supplied roughly 10 milliliters of peripheral blood. Next came a second PCR, run for about 6 to 12 cycles, which used a sample-barcoded 5' primer along with a J-beta primer mix. Researchers report that each sample yielded at least 2.5 million CDR3-containing paired-end reads. One entry per CDR3 protein, called by TCRdb with MiXCR from the 5' RACE reads. Of 450,000 to 600,000 distinct CDR3 sequences in the sample, 27% were seen once. Note on this clonotype: What it recognizes is unknown.

Germline assignment: CDR1 SGHTA and CDR2 FQGNSA. This CDR3 is 15 amino acids long. V was pared by 1 base and J by 4 bases, with 10 bases between. These data also featured in a second study, about T cells of mothers and their children. From that second work: Overlap in related mother-child pairs always slightly exceeded unrelated pairs, never significantly.

V and J are TRBV7-2 and TRBJ2-2; D not certain. The sequence was obtained from a boy aged 2 to 10 in good health. Sequenced sample: blood. In DNA, the CDR3 is TGTGCCAGCAGCTTAGAGACTGACTTCACCGGGGAGCTGTTTTTT. This codes for CASSLETDFTGELFF.